The rows below give T cell receptor beta chains drawn from one sample of a study of T cell responses to AZD1222 COVID-19 vaccine. Method: immunoSEQ multiplex PCR; TCRdb's copy keeps in-frame clones and lacks some. The sample lists about 120,000 clones, about 87% seen once, with more than 14% in the top ten. Specimen: peripheral blood, collected 28 days after the second AZD1222 dose. The receptors originated from an adult who received the AZD1222 COVID-19 vaccine. Each CDR3 is given with its conserved first and last residue. Clone size appears in some rows only: once, few, many, or a class for an expanded clone.

CDR3 protein,clone size,V gene,J gene
CASRDGQLYGYTF,NA,TRBV12-3/TRBV12-4,TRBJ1-2
CASSIYLAGAYEQFF,once,TRBV18,TRBJ2-1
CASERGASYNSPLHF,NA,TRBV19,TRBJ1-6
CASSLIIQVNSNQPQHF,NA,TRBV5-8,TRBJ1-5
CASSLSGGTREQFF,NA,TRBV7-2,TRBJ2-1
CASTLGGWNTGELFF,NA,TRBV3-1/TRBV3-2,TRBJ2-2
CASSPTSEGYTF,NA,TRBV18,TRBJ1-2
CATSDFSVGEGIGEQFF,NA,TRBV24-1,TRBJ2-1
CASSPAGGPRFDTQYF,NA,TRBV7-3,TRBJ2-3
CASSFGRPKTSIRHF,NA,TRBV13,TRBJ2-5
CASSPGGQYGYTF,NA,TRBV7-9,TRBJ1-2
CASSIPGGGRTDTQYF,NA,TRBV19,TRBJ2-3
CASSLEGSGNEQFF,once,TRBV7-9,TRBJ2-1
CASSINREGYEQFF,NA,TRBV25-1,TRBJ2-1
CASSSNTGVLSINEQFF,NA,TRBV27,TRBJ2-1
CASRHRRTMGQPQHF,NA,TRBV28,TRBJ1-5
CASSLIPGERGNEQFF,NA,TRBV7-9,TRBJ2-1
CASRGRQNYGYTF,once,TRBV6-5,TRBJ1-2
CASSPQGSYEQYF,NA,TRBV5-1,TRBJ2-7
CASSFSGKEETQYF,NA,TRBV5-1,TRBJ2-5
CASSLGAGGQETQYF,NA,TRBV7-7,TRBJ2-5
CASSLSTGTNEKLFF,NA,TRBV27,TRBJ1-4
CASSVGGTGSYGYTF,once,TRBV9,TRBJ1-2
CASSLVSSGNNEQFF,NA,TRBV28,TRBJ2-1
CASSFVGGIAGNTIYF,NA,TRBV11-2,TRBJ1-3
CASSLKDLSGNTIYF,NA,TRBV7-2,TRBJ1-3
CSARVGGYEQYF,NA,TRBV29-1,TRBJ2-7
CASSYSITGGQDTQYF,NA,TRBV6-5,TRBJ2-3
CASSMGVLDSNQPQHF,NA,TRBV19,TRBJ1-5
CASPRGTGDLTDTQYF,NA,TRBV28,TRBJ2-3
CASSLDGNSYNEQFF,once,TRBV5-5,TRBJ2-1
CSVVGTYEQYF,NA,TRBV29-1,TRBJ2-7
CASSPRGREQYF,once,TRBV7-9,TRBJ2-7
CASSPGEDQPQHF,NA,TRBV18,TRBJ1-5
CASSLWPTGDSPLHF,NA,TRBV5-1,TRBJ1-6
CASSLRELNTEAFF,NA,TRBV5-1,TRBJ1-1
CASSSQSGANVLTF,NA,TRBV6-5,TRBJ2-6
CASRGWSSANEKLFF,NA,TRBV28,TRBJ1-4
CASSSRDRGDEQFF,NA,TRBV11-3,TRBJ2-1
CAISGGPHTYNEQFF,NA,TRBV10-3,TRBJ2-1
CASLRQGASGYTF,NA,TRBV12-3/TRBV12-4,TRBJ1-2
CASSLWDVRGEQFF,NA,TRBV14,TRBJ2-1
CASSLGRASGGAGGEQFF,NA,TRBV11-3,TRBJ2-1
CASSFSGYNEQFF,NA,TRBV5-1,TRBJ2-1
CASSTLTGGRQPQHF,NA,TRBV19,TRBJ1-5
CASSQDRPGVYYGYTF,few,TRBV4-1,TRBJ1-2
CASSAMGLNEQFF,NA,TRBV11-2,TRBJ2-1
CASSIQESSGNTIYF,NA,TRBV6-5,TRBJ1-3
CAIMADSNEQFF,once,TRBV10-3,TRBJ2-1